The text below deals with one TCR beta chain. Its antigen target is currently unknown. No much larger clone is present one base from it, and per-base qualities are unavailable. The data derive from a study of response to subunit inactivated influenza vaccine (dated by TCRdb to the late 2010s). Regarding the complete study: The study used deep quantitative T cell receptor repertoire profiling to track responses to a trivalent subunit inactivated influenza vaccine.

Receptor amplification or capture employed RT-PCR. The instrument was an Illumina HiSeq 2500. TCRdb reprocessed the public reads (quality trimming at Q25 with fastp, clone calling with MiXCR) and kept in-frame beta chains. Rows are unified per CDR3 protein, each entry keeping the most common DNA and genes. The sample table contains around 200,000 distinct CDR3 sequences; only one count was recorded for roughly 12% of them. About 29% of the sample goes to the ten largest clones. Paper-wide results and their limitations: According to the authors, only a limited number of new T cells may be recruited by each seasonal influenza vaccination.

The data were also submitted as part of a second study, on T cells expressing NK-cell markers. The other study reports the following: The TCR beta cDNA libraries were made using 5'RACE template switching, a step that added both a universal primer site and unique molecular identifiers. Fewer than ten donors provided sorted CD3+CD56+NKG2C+, CD3+CD56+NKG2C- and CD3+CD56-NKG2C+ T-cell subsets, whose TCR beta-chain repertoires were profiled. Among the eight sequenced donors, seven were HCMV-seropositive and one was HCMV-seronegative. To restrict sorting to alphabetaTCR-expressing T cells, an anti-gammadeltaTCR antibody was added in several experiments. In several donors, the dominant CD3+CD56+NKG2C+ clonotypes were among the top 10 CD8+ clonotypes and accounted for roughly 1.0-8% of CD8+ T cells. Those dominant clonotypes were again the most abundant among CD3+CD56-NKG2C+ cells in a few donors, at roughly 25-65%. Whether the expanded NKG2C-expressing T cell clones were specific for HCMV antigens remained unclear. The study sequenced eight donors, all healthy volunteers chosen at random: three men and five women. HCMV-specific IgG was detected in serum with a commercial ELISA kit to determine HCMV serostatus. Ficoll density gradient centrifugation was used to isolate peripheral blood mononuclear cells from blood. Magnetic immunoseparation with Miltenyi isolation kits was used to isolate CD4+ and CD8+ T cells from PBMC. Priming for cDNA synthesis came from the TCR beta constant segment, and two successive PCR amplification steps followed. Sequencing of the libraries produced 2 x 150 bp reads on Illumina HiSeq 2000/2500, MiSeq or NextSeq. MIGEC was used to demultiplex reads and group the reads by UMI, and MiTCR was used to assemble and quantify clonotypes. To exclude erroneous sequences, any TCR cDNA sequence not supported by at least two reads was discarded. Downstream repertoire analysis used the tcR package, and clonotypes were matched across fractions by CDR3 nucleotide sequence plus V segment. VDJmatch was used to annotate antigen specificity against VDJdb, with one amino acid substitution allowed in CDR3.

The sequence derives from a man aged 50-60 years who received an inactivated influenza vaccine. Donor details come from another sample of the same person, matched by shared clones. Sequenced here: CD8+ T cells sorted from PBMCs, sampled less than 13 days after vaccination.

The CDR3 in this case is CASSLEGLAGRNEQFF. Read as DNA, the sequence is TGTGCCAGCAGCTTAGAGGGGCTAGCGGGGCGAAATGAGCAGTTCTTC. The chain employs TRBV11-2 and TRBJ2-1; TRBD2 matches 9 bases in the middle. Ends trimmed: V by 0 bases, J by 7 bases; bases unmatched to a gene: 7. From its cysteine to its phenylalanine, the CDR3 spans 16 amino acids. Of all the DNA, just the CDR3 is kept, 48 bases in frame from base 1. CDR1 and CDR2, per the germline V gene, are SGHAT and FQNNGV.